Below are 19 T cell receptor beta chains sequenced from a single sample in a study of graft-versus-host responses after intestinal transplantation. Using immunoSEQ multiplex PCR, the repertoire was profiled, and TCRdb retains in-frame clones only, with some absent. The sample records about 86,000 clones, roughly 80% being singletons. These TCRs' antigens remain unknown. Sequencing was performed on unstimulated CD8+ T cells sorted from spleen or lymph node cells, taken before intestinal transplant. All receptors derive from a human donor who received an intestinal transplant.

V is TRBV11-2 and J is TRBJ2-7, with D perhaps TRBD1 (5 bases). Trimming removed 1 base from V and 2 bases from J, with 9 bases in between. The CDR3 sequence is 14 residues long. Germline assignment: CDR1 SGHAT and CDR2 FQNNGV. DNA of the CDR3: TGTGCCAGCAGCTTAGGACAGCCCCCCTACGAGCAGTACTTC. Translated: CASSLGQPPYEQYF.

This chain connects TRBV5-6 to TRBJ2-1; D gene ambiguous. Germline CDR1 SGHDT, CDR2 YYEEEE. The CDR3 runs to 15 residues. Trimming removed 1 base at V and 4 bases at J, with 12 bases between. CDR3 loop: CASSLLLRAYNEQFF. CDR3 coding DNA: TGTGCCAGCAGCTTGCTCTTAAGGGCTTACAATGAGCAGTTCTTC.

This chain links TRBV6-5 with TRBJ1-2, with D perhaps TRBD1 (5 bases). Trimming took off 2 bases at V and 2 bases at J, with 6 bases between the two ends. The CDR3 is 13 amino acids. Per the germline V gene, CDR1 is MNHEY and CDR2 is SVGAGI. CDR3 loop: CASSYRDNYGYTF. The DNA of the CDR3 is TGTGCCAGCAGTTACCGGGACAACTATGGCTACACCTTC.

The genes are TRBV2 and TRBJ2-7; D is unclear. The CDR3 consists of 13 residues. V was pared by 4 bases and J by 2 bases, with 9 bases between. The germline V gene encodes CDR1 SNHLY and CDR2 FYNNEI. CDR3 in amino acids: CASSADSTYEQYF. CDR3 sequence (DNA): TGTGCCAGCAGTGCTGACTCCACCTACGAGCAGTACTTC.

This clone is a singleton in its sample. The chain carries TRBV29-1 and TRBJ2-3, with 8 bases identical to TRBD1. Looked up from germline, CDR1 is SQVTM and CDR2 is ANQGSEA. The CDR3 runs to 15 residues. V was clipped by 2 bases and J by 5 bases; unmatched bases: 9. The CDR3 is CSVERQGPGVDTQYF. The CDR3 DNA reads TGCAGCGTTGAAAGACAGGGGCCCGGGGTAGATACGCAGTATTTT.

The chain joins TRBV10-2 to TRBJ2-3; no clear D. The CDR3 contains 15 residues. Trimming shortened V by 4 bases and J by 2 bases, and 13 bases separated the two germline ends. The germline V gene encodes CDR1 WSHSY and CDR2 SAAADI. The CDR3 here is CASSVLGPHTDTQYF. The CDR3 DNA reads as TGCGCCAGCAGTGTGTTAGGGCCGCACACAGATACGCAGTATTTT.

This chain's CDR3 is CASSNTSASSYEQYF. Here the CDR3 DNA reads TGTGCCAGCAGCAACACTAGCGCGAGCTCCTACGAGCAGTACTTC. The chain has TRBV13 and TRBJ2-7, with 7 bases that match TRBD2. Germline CDR1 is PRHDT and CDR2 is FYEKMQ (reference sequence). Losses at the gene ends were 5 bases for V and 0 bases for J; bases not matched to a gene: 7. The CDR3 has 15 amino acids. Full variable domain (rest looked up from reference TRBV13 and TRBJ2-7): AAGVIQSPRHLIKEKRETATLKCYPIPRHDTVYWYQQGPGQDPQFLISFYEKMQSDKGSIPDRFSAQQFSDYHSELNMSSLELGDSALYFCASSNTSASSYEQYFGPGTRLTVT.

The chain has TRBV6-6 and TRBJ1-3; TRBD1 is a possible D gene (5 bases). The length of the CDR3 is 16 residues. V dropped 2 bases and J dropped 2 bases, with 13 bases sitting between them. Germline lookup yields CDR1 MNHNY and CDR2 SVGAGI (reference sequence). The CDR3 DNA reads as TGTGCCAGCAGTTACCCGGGACTGAGGACTGGAAACACCATATATTTT. This gives the protein CASSYPGLRTGNTIYF.

The V gene is TRBV6-5, the J gene TRBJ1-1, with unresolved D. Germline V gene sequence: CDR1 MNHEY, CDR2 SVGAGI. Trimming shortened V by 5 bases and J by 1 base, and 8 bases separated the two germline ends. The length of the CDR3 is 13 residues. The CDR3 loop is CASSAKGNTEAFF. The CDR3 coding sequence is TGTGCCAGCAGTGCTAAAGGGAACACTGAAGCTTTCTTT.

The rearrangement links TRBV7-9 to TRBJ2-7; 8 bases are shared with TRBD2. J was trimmed by 2 bases and V by 3 bases; bases with no gene match: 6. The CDR3 is made up of 15 amino acids. Germline values: CDR1 SEHNR, CDR2 FQNEAQ (reference sequence). The CDR3 reads CASSFSAAGAYEQYF. The CDR3 DNA reads as TGTGCCAGCAGCTTTTCCGCAGCGGGGGCCTACGAGCAGTACTTC. Drawing the rest from reference TRBV7-9 and TRBJ2-7, the complete variable domain is DTGVSQNPRHKITKRGQNVTFRCDPISEHNRLYWYRQTLGQGPEFLTYFQNEAQLEKSRLLSDRFSAERPKGSFSTLEIQRTEQGDSAMYLCASSFSAAGAYEQYFGPGTRLTVT.

The rearrangement uses TRBV25-1 and TRBJ2-3; TRBD2 matches at 10 bases. The CDR3 totals 17 residues. The germline V gene has CDR1 MGHDK and CDR2 SYGVNS. The junction had 12 bases not matched to a gene; V was cut back by 2 bases and J by 7 bases. CDR3 sequence (DNA): TGTGCCAGCAGTGAAAGTGCTAGCGGGGGCCACTGGTATACGCAGTATTTT. Encoded protein: CASSESASGGHWYTQYF.

The chain uses TRBV27 and TRBJ2-1; possible D gene TRBD2, 6 bases. The CDR3 has 13 amino acids. Trimming left V 4 bases short and J 7 bases short, with 11 bases between. CDR1 and CDR2 from the germline V gene are MNHEY and SMNVEV (reference sequence). This CDR3 reads CASSYPGVNEQFF. CDR3 in DNA: TGTGCCAGCAGTTATCCGGGAGTAAATGAGCAGTTCTTC.

This chain joins TRBV11-2 and TRBJ1-3; D is undetermined. The CDR3 is 19 amino acids. The germline V gene encodes CDR1 SGHAT and CDR2 FQNNGV. V was pared by 5 bases and J by 1 base, with 24 bases between. The CDR3 loop reads CASSPLRLFNPGSGNTIYF. CDR3 DNA: TGTGCCAGCAGCCCCCTTCGCCTTTTTAATCCAGGTTCTGGAAACACCATATATTTT.

The CDR3 DNA is TGTGCCAGCAGCCCCCGGCTTGGCGAGCAGTACTTC. As protein: CASSPRLGEQYF. The V gene is TRBV14, the J gene TRBJ2-7, with D unresolved. Germline V gene data show CDR1 as SGHDN and CDR2 as FVKESK. Between the trimmed V and J ends, which lost 4 bases and 6 bases, there was a span of 10 bases. This CDR3 region has 12 residues.

The chain recombines TRBV7-9 with TRBJ1-1, with D unresolved. The CDR3 contains 15 residues. In germline, CDR1 is SEHNR, CDR2 FQNEAQ (reference sequence). Trimming cost V 5 bases and J 0 bases, with 13 bases left between them. DNA for the CDR3: TGTGCCAGCAGCCCGCAATGGGCCATGAACACTGAAGCTTTCTTT. Its translation is CASSPQWAMNTEAFF.

V is TRBV10-3 and J is TRBJ2-1; TRBD1 is a possible D gene (5 bases). The CDR3 spans 13 residues. V was trimmed by 7 bases and J by 2 bases, leaving 9 bases between them. The V gene's germline CDR1 is ENHRY and CDR2 SYGVKD. CDR3 nucleotide sequence: TGTGCCATCAAACAGGTTCCCTACAATGAGCAGTTCTTC. Translating gives CAIKQVPYNEQFF.

The chain is built from TRBV28 and TRBJ2-7; a possible D gene is TRBD1 (6 bases). CDR3 length: 11 amino acids. Trimming took 7 bases from V and 6 from J, leaving 10 bases between them. CDR1 MDHEN and CDR2 SYDVKM come from the germline V gene. CDR3 protein: CASMSGVEQYF. In DNA form, the CDR3 reads TGTGCCAGCATGTCAGGGGTCGAGCAGTACTTC.

The V call is TRBV6-5, the J call TRBJ2-7; 8 nucleotides agree with TRBD1. The CDR3 totals 12 residues. With V trimmed by 5 bases and J by 3 bases, 0 bases remained unmatched. Looked up from germline, CDR1 is MNHEY and CDR2 is SVGAGI. As DNA, the CDR3 is TGTGCCAGCAGTGACAGGGGCTACGAGCAGTACTTC. This translates into CASSDRGYEQYF.

This clone was seen only a few times. The rearrangement joins TRBV2 to TRBJ1-6; 8 nucleotides line up with TRBD1. The CDR3 extends over 15 amino acids. Germline values: CDR1 SNHLY, CDR2 FYNNEI. V gave up 1 base and J gave up 5 bases; unmatched junction bases: 1. CDR3 amino acids: CASSEGTGNNSPLHF. CDR3 nucleotides: TGTGCCAGCAGTGAAGGGACAGGGAATAATTCACCCCTCCACTTT.